The 17 T cell receptor beta chains below were found in one sample sequenced in a study of PD-1 blockade in classical Hodgkin lymphoma. As to time point: cycle 4 day 1 (C4D1), after less than seven weeks of nivolumab. The patients all showed relapse after autologous stem cell transplantation, while their brentuximab vedotin exposure varied. Data came from immunoSEQ multiplex PCR; TCRdb stores just in-frame clones and leaves some out. The sample has more than 40,000 clones; around four fifths are singletons. The sample was peripheral blood mononuclear cells (PBMCs), taken before the fourth cycle of nivolumab. The origin of the receptors is a human donor with classical Hodgkin lymphoma.

The genes are TRBV18 and TRBJ1-5; D gene uncertain. Germline assignment: CDR1 KGHSH and CDR2 LQKENI. V gave up 3 bases and J gave up 10 bases, with 13 bases separating them. This CDR3 contains 13 residues. The CDR3 bases are TGTGCCAGCTCACCTGATTCGCCCGCCCCCCAGCATTTT. It translates to CASSPDSPAPQHF. Full variable domain (outside the CDR3, taken from reference TRBV18 and TRBJ1-5): NAGVMQNPRHLVRRRGQEARLRCSPMKGHSHVYWYRQLPEEGLKFMVYLQKENIIDESGMPKERFSAEFPKEGPSILRIQQVVRGDSAAYFCASSPDSPAPQHFGDGTRLSIL.

This clone has more than one count but fewer than ten. V is TRBV5-1 and J is TRBJ1-1; 7 bases align to TRBD1. V lost 6 bases, J lost 2 bases, and 13 bases stayed unmatched. Germline values: CDR1 SGHRS, CDR2 YFSETQ. This CDR3 is built from 16 residues. The CDR3, as DNA: TGCGCCAGCACCCAGGGGGGCGCGGGCATAAACACTGAAGCTTTCTTT. It specifies CASTQGGAGINTEAFF. Variable domain in full (rest from reference TRBV5-1 and TRBJ1-1): KAGVTQTPRYLIKTRGQQVTLSCSPISGHRSVSWYQQTPGQGLQFLFEYFSETQRNKGNFPGRFSGRQFSNSRSEMNVSTLELGDSALYLCASTQGGAGINTEAFFGQGTRLTVV.

This clone was seen a handful of times. The rearrangement uses TRBV7-2 and TRBJ1-1; D remains ambiguous. Germline V gives CDR1 SGHTA, CDR2 FQGNSA. The CDR3 length is 12 residues. The V end lost 3 bases, the J end lost 5 bases, and 7 bases lay between the germline ends. In DNA form, the CDR3 reads TGTGCCAGCAGCTTTTCGAGGACTGAAGCTTTCTTT. Its translation is CASSFSRTEAFF.

This clone was recorded only once. This sequence joins TRBV6-6 and TRBJ2-3, with 9 nucleotides matching TRBD2. This CDR3 has 16 residues. Germline assignment: CDR1 MNHNY and CDR2 SVGAGI (reference sequence). Unmatched junction bases numbered 10, after V lost 7 bases and J lost 2 bases. CDR3 residues: CASTEVSGGYTDTQYF. DNA of the CDR3: TGTGCCAGCACTGAGGTTAGCGGGGGCTACACAGATACGCAGTATTTT.

This chain links TRBV27 with TRBJ1-1; 8 bases match TRBD1. Trimming removed 1 base from V and 5 bases from J; junction bases left unmatched: 6. Germline V gene sequence: CDR1 MNHEY, CDR2 SMNVEV (reference sequence). This CDR3 contains 15 residues. CDR3 residues: CASSLLSGGSTEAFF. CDR3 DNA sequence: TGTGCCAGCAGTTTATTGTCAGGGGGCTCAACTGAAGCTTTCTTT.

CDR3 in DNA: TGTGCCAGCAGTTACTCTGCGGTGGGCACTGAAGCTTTCTTT. Its protein is CASSYSAVGTEAFF. The chain couples TRBV6-5 to TRBJ1-1; D gene ambiguous. Germline V gene sequence: CDR1 MNHEY, CDR2 SVGAGI. The CDR3 contains 14 residues. V lost 0 bases and J 4 bases, leaving 9 bases between the germline ends.

V is TRBV6-5 and J is TRBJ2-7; maybe TRBD1 (6 bases). Germline CDR1 reads MNHEY; CDR2 reads SVGAGI. Trimming took 6 bases from V and 2 from J, leaving 11 bases between them. This CDR3 is built from 13 residues. CDR3 in amino acids: CASSMTGTYEQYF. The CDR3 DNA reads TGTGCCAGCAGCATGACAGGAACCTACGAGCAGTACTTC.

Here the CDR3 reads CASSLTGPYEQYF. The CDR3 DNA follows: TGTGCCAGCAGTTTAACAGGGCCCTACGAGCAGTACTTC. The chain is built from TRBV28 and TRBJ2-7; the D gene is possibly TRBD1 (6 bases). V was pared by 2 bases and J by 2 bases, with 7 bases between. Germline CDR1 and CDR2: MDHEN and SYDVKM. The CDR3 extends over 13 amino acids.

This chain connects TRBV6-1 to TRBJ1-2; D remains ambiguous. This CDR3 contains 13 residues. Germline V gene data show CDR1 as MNHNS and CDR2 as SASEGT. The V end lost 1 base, the J end lost 4 bases, and 7 bases lay between the germline ends. The DNA of the CDR3 is TGTGCCAGCAGTGAAGAAGTAACCTATGGCTACACCTTC. Translating gives CASSEEVTYGYTF.

CDR3 sequence (DNA): TGCGCCAGCAGCTTGGCAGTGGGAGAGACCCAGTACTTC. Translated, it gives CASSLAVGETQYF. The chain carries TRBV5-1 and TRBJ2-5, with D unresolved. The germline V gene has CDR1 SGHRS and CDR2 YFSETQ. This CDR3 contains 13 residues. The V and J ends lost 0 bases and 4 bases respectively, with 7 bases between them.

This clone was detected only once. This rearrangement joins TRBV19 to TRBJ1-5, with D unclear. The CDR3 has 14 amino acids. Trimming took off 7 bases at V and 2 bases at J, with 12 bases between the two ends. Germline values: CDR1 LNHDA, CDR2 SQIVND (reference sequence). The CDR3, as DNA: TGTGCCAGTACCGGGGAGAGTGGCAATCAGCCCCAGCATTTT. Translating gives CASTGESGNQPQHF.

Concerning this clone itself: At one of its ends the junction is not consistent with the germline gene, which may arise from a read error. The rearrangement joins TRBV7-7 to TRBJ2-5, with 8 bases lining up with TRBD2. Germline lookup yields CDR1 SSHAT and CDR2 FNYEAQ (reference sequence). This CDR3 comprises 15 residues. The CDR3, as DNA: TGTGCTAGCAGCTTGCGGGGGGAGTACCAAGAGACCCAGTACTTC. Translation gives CASSLRGEYQETQYF.

This clone was detected only once. J is TRBJ1-2 and V is TRBV5-5; D gene ambiguous. The V end lost 0 bases, the J end lost 1 base, and 13 bases lay between the germline ends. Germline V CDR1 and CDR2: SGHKS, YYEKEE (reference sequence). The CDR3 covers 16 residues. The CDR3 DNA follows: TGTGCCAGCAGCTTGGGCCCTTCGCCCAGTAACTATGGCTACACCTTC. This sequence encodes CASSLGPSPSNYGYTF.

V and J are TRBV4-2 and TRBJ2-3; TRBD2 matches at 10 bases. The ends lost 3 bases at V and 2 bases at J; junction bases unmatched: 11. This CDR3 region has 18 residues. Germline V gene sequence: CDR1 LGHNA, CDR2 YNFKEQ. This CDR3 reads CASSQSRSSGGITDTQYF. The CDR3 bases are TGTGCCAGCAGCCAGAGTCGTTCTAGCGGGGGCATCACAGATACGCAGTATTTT.

The V call is TRBV28, the J call TRBJ2-6, with D perhaps matching TRBD2 (5 bases). CDR1 and CDR2 (germline): MDHEN, SYDVKM. CDR3 size: 17 residues. Trimming took off 5 bases at V and 4 bases at J, with 18 bases between the two ends. CDR3 loop: CASSRSDGLNGANVLTF. CDR3 sequence (DNA): TGTGCCAGCAGTAGATCCGACGGACTGAACGGGGCCAACGTCCTGACTTTC. Variable domain in full (rest from reference TRBV28 and TRBJ2-6): DVKVTQSSRYLVKRTGEKVFLECVQDMDHENMFWYRQDPGLGLRLIYFSYDVKMKEKGDIPEGYSVSREKKERFSLILESASTNQTSMYLCASSRSDGLNGANVLTFGAGSRLTVL.

In DNA, the CDR3 is TGTGCCAGCAGTTACTGGCGCCTCGGGGGCACTGAAGCTTTCTTT. It yields the protein CASSYWRLGGTEAFF. The V gene is TRBV6-6, the J gene TRBJ1-1; possibly TRBD1 for D (5 bases). Germline V gene lookup returns CDR1 MNHNY and CDR2 SVGAGI (reference sequence). The CDR3 length is 15 residues. The V end lost 1 base, the J end lost 4 bases, and 13 bases lay between the germline ends.

J is TRBJ2-7 and V is TRBV23-1, with D unclear. TRBV23-1 is known as an ORF, though its function is uncertain. V lost 1 base and J lost 2, with 15 bases in between. This CDR3 comprises 16 residues. The CDR3 loop is CASSQYWSGPTYEQYF. The CDR3 DNA is TGCGCCAGCAGTCAATATTGGTCCGGCCCGACCTACGAGCAGTACTTC.